Shown below are 19 T cell receptor beta chains from a single sample sequenced in a study of radiation and T cells in renal cell carcinoma. The sample's time point: blood 4 weeks post-SBRT, at nephrectomy. Treatment reported: 15 Gy SBRT to primary tumor, nephrectomy 4 weeks later. TCRdb keeps only in-frame clones here, not all; method: immunoSEQ multiplex PCR. The sample lists around 180,000 clones, 88% seen once, with around 10% in the top ten. The source was blood, collected from a patient whose treatment included radiotherapy and nephrectomy. These TCRs come from a woman in her forties or fifties with renal cell carcinoma.

The chain recombines TRBV5-1 with TRBJ1-5; a possible D gene is TRBD1 (5 bases). Germline V gene data show CDR1 as SGHRS and CDR2 as YFSETQ. This CDR3 contains 14 residues. V lost 4 bases to trimming and J lost 5 bases, with 13 bases between them. This chain's CDR3 is CASSPGTGYQPQHF. The CDR3 coding sequence is TGCGCCAGCAGCCCCGGGACGGGCTATCAGCCCCAGCATTTT. Looking up the rest from reference TRBV5-1 and TRBJ1-5 gives the full variable domain: KAGVTQTPRYLIKTRGQQVTLSCSPISGHRSVSWYQQTPGQGLQFLFEYFSETQRNKGNFPGRFSGRQFSNSRSEMNVSTLELGDSALYLCASSPGTGYQPQHFGDGTRLSIL.

J is TRBJ2-2 and V is TRBV11-2; D is perhaps TRBD2 (6 bases). The CDR3 runs 15 residues. Germline V gene sequence: CDR1 SGHAT, CDR2 FQNNGV. V was cut by 4 bases and J by 6 bases, with 15 bases left in between. For the CDR3, the DNA is TGTGCCAGCAGCTCACAGCGGGTGGGGCCCGGGGAGCTGTTTTTT. It is translated as CASSSQRVGPGELFF.

In nucleotides, the CDR3 is TGTGCCAGCAGTTCCCAAATGAGAGGGGAGCTGTTTTTT. Protein sequence: CASSSQMRGELFF. V is TRBV6-5 and J is TRBJ2-2; no clear D gene. Trimming stripped 4 bases from V and 8 bases from J, with 11 bases between. The CDR3 is 13 amino acids. Germline CDR1 reads MNHEY; CDR2 reads SVGAGI.

This chain uses TRBV11-2 with TRBJ2-3, with 9 bases matching TRBD2. Germline assignment: CDR1 SGHAT and CDR2 FQNNGV. The CDR3 extends over 16 amino acids. The V segment lost 5 bases and the J segment 2 bases; nucleotides outside the gene matches: 8. Here the CDR3 reads CASSPAAGGVTDTQYF. The CDR3 DNA follows: TGTGCCAGCAGCCCCGCCGCGGGGGGGGTCACAGATACGCAGTATTTT.

The chain joins TRBV16 to TRBJ1-2; D remains ambiguous. The CDR3 length is 14 residues. V shed 4 bases and J shed 5 bases, with 14 bases lying between them. Germline V gives CDR1 KGHSY, CDR2 FQNENV. This CDR3 is CASSLDGVVYGYTF. The CDR3, as DNA: TGTGCCAGCAGCCTAGACGGGGTGGTATATGGCTACACCTTC.

This chain connects TRBV28 to TRBJ1-6, with D hard to call. The CDR3 loop spans 15 amino acids. The V end lost 7 bases, the J end lost 2 bases, and 12 bases lay between the germline ends. CDR1 and CDR2 (germline): MDHEN, SYDVKM. The CDR3 DNA is TGTGCCAGCACCATTGGTCGAACCTATAATTCACCCCTCCACTTT. It translates to CASTIGRTYNSPLHF.

The genes are TRBV4-1 and TRBJ2-2, with D possibly being TRBD1 (6 bases). The CDR3 spans 17 residues. V lost 1 base and J 2 bases, leaving 14 bases between the germline ends. Germline V CDR1 and CDR2: MGHRA, YSYEKL. The CDR3 spells CASSQGLFRGNTGELFF. In DNA, the CDR3 is TGCGCCAGCAGCCAAGGATTGTTCAGGGGCAACACCGGGGAGCTGTTTTTT.

The chain joins TRBV6-6 to TRBJ2-5; D is unclear. Germline V gene data show CDR1 as MNHNY and CDR2 as SVGAGI (reference sequence). V lost 2 bases and J 3 bases, leaving 4 bases between the germline ends. This CDR3 region has 12 residues. CDR3 amino acids: CASSYLKETQYF. CDR3 DNA sequence: TGTGCCAGCAGTTACCTTAAAGAGACCCAGTACTTC.

The V call is TRBV7-9, the J call TRBJ2-3; 10 positions match TRBD2. The CDR3 has 15 amino acids. Germline CDR1 is SEHNR and CDR2 is FQNEAQ (reference sequence). J lost 3 bases, V lost 2 bases, and 2 bases had no gene match. The DNA for the CDR3 is TGTGCCAGCAGCTTACTAGCGGGGGTTACAGATACGCAGTATTTT. Residues: CASSLLAGVTDTQYF.

The V and J genes are TRBV7-2 and TRBJ2-1; D gene ambiguous. The length of the CDR3 is 14 residues. Trimming left V 1 base short and J 3 bases short, with 7 bases between. Germline CDR1 is SGHTA and CDR2 is FQGNSA. CDR3 residues: CASSLGLDYNEQFF. For the CDR3, the DNA is TGTGCCAGCAGCTTAGGCCTAGACTACAATGAGCAGTTCTTC.

This rearrangement joins TRBV6-5 to TRBJ2-1, with D unresolved. Per the germline V gene, CDR1 is MNHEY and CDR2 is SVGAGI. Trimming removed 7 bases from V and 3 bases from J, with 10 bases in between. The CDR3 totals 13 residues. The DNA for the CDR3 is TGTGCCAGCAAGGGCGGAGACTACAATGAGCAGTTCTTC. Its translation: CASKGGDYNEQFF.

The chain joins TRBV4-2 to TRBJ2-7; no reliable D call. This CDR3 contains 15 residues. Germline V gives CDR1 LGHNA, CDR2 YNFKEQ. Trimming took off 0 bases at V and 0 bases at J, with 9 bases between the two ends. This CDR3 reads CASSQDSTGSYEQYF. The CDR3 DNA sequence: TGTGCCAGCAGCCAAGATAGTACGGGCTCCTACGAGCAGTACTTC.

The rearrangement links TRBV10-2 to TRBJ1-1; D uncertain. V was trimmed by 1 base and J by 3 bases, leaving 9 bases between them. The CDR3 covers 14 residues. The germline V gene has CDR1 WSHSY and CDR2 SAAADI. CDR3 protein: CASSEFGVHTEAFF. As DNA, the CDR3 is TGCGCCAGCAGTGAGTTCGGGGTACACACTGAAGCTTTCTTT.

The V and J genes are TRBV6-5 and TRBJ2-3; 7 positions agree with TRBD2. This CDR3 spans 15 amino acids. The germline CDR1 and CDR2 sequences are MNHEY and SVGAGI. The junction had 7 bases not matched to a gene; V was cut back by 7 bases and J by 0 bases. The CDR3 spells CASKQAGVSTDTQYF. In nucleotides, the CDR3 is TGTGCCAGCAAACAGGCGGGGGTGAGCACAGATACGCAGTATTTT.

A few counts support this clone. This rearrangement joins TRBV6-6 to TRBJ1-1, with 8 bases that match TRBD1. The length of the CDR3 is 14 residues. Germline-derived CDR1 and CDR2 are MNHNY and SVGAGI (reference sequence). The V gene end was trimmed by 7 bases and the J gene end by 1 base; junction bases not matched to a gene: 5. The CDR3 is CASTTTGGNTEAFF. CDR3 bases: TGTGCCAGCACCACCACAGGGGGGAACACTGAAGCTTTCTTT.

V gene TRBV6-1 combines with J gene TRBJ1-2, with a possible D match to TRBD1 (5 bases). Per germline, CDR1 MNHNS and CDR2 SASEGT. The V end was cut by 7 bases, the J end by 4 bases, with 13 bases between. CDR3 length equals 13 residues. CDR3 in DNA: TGTGCCAGCATTATCGGGGCTGCCTATGGCTACACCTTC. This sequence encodes CASIIGAAYGYTF.

A few counts support this clone. The gene calls are TRBV30 and TRBJ1-2, with 8 nucleotides matching TRBD1. CDR1 is GTSNPN, CDR2 SVGIG, per germline (reference sequence). The CDR3 totals 12 residues. The trim removed 7 bases at V and 2 bases at J, leaving 3 bases unmatched. The CDR3 protein is CASRTGNYGYTF. The DNA of the CDR3 is TGTGCCTCTCGGACAGGGAACTATGGCTACACCTTC.

A remark on this clone: The junction differs from germline at one of its ends, possibly a read error. The chain is built from TRBV6-1 and TRBJ2-7, with 10 positions matching TRBD2. The CDR3 is made up of 15 amino acids. Germline CDR1 reads MNHNS; CDR2 reads SASEGT. Here the CDR3 reads CASTEGRTSGGEQYF. For the CDR3, the DNA is TGTGCCAGCACTGAAGGCAGGACTAGCGGAGGCGAGCAGTACTTC.

V usage is TRBV4-2 and J usage is TRBJ2-5; perhaps TRBD1 as D (6 bases). The CDR3 contains 14 residues. V lost 1 base and J lost 4, with 10 bases in between. Looked up from germline, CDR1 is LGHNA and CDR2 is YNFKEQ. Here the CDR3 DNA reads TGTGCCAGCAGCCAAGGGATAGGGGGAGAGACCCAGTACTTC. It yields the protein CASSQGIGGETQYF.